The 18 T cell receptor beta chains reported below all come from one sample, sequenced in a study of identical twins. Each CDR3 protein is one row after TCRdb ran MiXCR on the 5' RACE reads. The sample has 200,000 to 250,000 distinct CDR3 sequences; about 7% are singletons. These data also featured in a second study, about yellow fever vaccine responses in identical twins.

The sample comprised memory (CD45RO+) T cells sorted from blood. The receptor set was obtained from a woman aged 18-35 years in good health.

This chain uses TRBV6-1 with TRBJ2-2; possible D gene TRBD1, 5 bases. The germline gives CDR1 MNHNS, CDR2 SASEGT. The length of the CDR3 is 13 residues. V shed 3 bases and J shed 7 bases, with 9 bases lying between them. This CDR3 reads CASSDRVVGELFF. The CDR3 coding sequence is TGTGCCAGCAGTGACAGGGTTGTCGGGGAGCTGTTTTTT.

This chain links TRBV28 with TRBJ2-1; 9 bases are shared with TRBD2. Germline CDR1 MDHEN, CDR2 SYDVKM. J gave up 4 bases and V 6 bases, and 7 bases lay outside the gene matches. The length of the CDR3 is 15 residues. The DNA of the CDR3 is TGTGCCAGCAGATCCGGGACTAGCCATTACAATGAGCAGTTCTTC. This sequence encodes CASRSGTSHYNEQFF.

V gene TRBV5-6 combines with J gene TRBJ2-7; D is ambiguous. The germline gives CDR1 SGHDT, CDR2 YYEEEE. V shed 3 bases and J shed 5 bases, with 6 bases lying between them. The CDR3 is made up of 11 amino acids. CDR3 DNA: TGTGCCAGCAGCTGGGCCCACGAGCAGTACTTC. This sequence encodes CASSWAHEQYF.

With respect to this clonotype: A much larger clone lies a single base off, so this may be a read error. The CDR3 does not end in the conserved phenylalanine or tryptophan, so this is likely a read error. CDR3 protein: CASSSGLARYEQYA. CDR3 sequence (DNA): TGCGCCAGCAGCTCGGGACTAGCGAGGTACGAGCAGTACGCC. This chain uses TRBV5-1 with TRBJ2-7; 10 bases fit TRBD2. The CDR3 loop spans 14 amino acids. Germline-derived CDR1 and CDR2 are SGHRS and YFSETQ. With V trimmed by 3 bases and J by 4 bases, 4 bases remained unmatched.

This clonotype was found a few times. The V call is TRBV14, the J call TRBJ1-4; D gene uncertain. V lost 4 bases, J lost 3 bases, and 15 bases lay in between. Germline V CDR1 and CDR2: SGHDN, FVKESK. This CDR3 has 16 amino acids. CDR3 in amino acids: CASSRKGVRANEKLFF. In DNA form, the CDR3 reads TGTGCCAGCAGCCGTAAGGGCGTTCGAGCTAATGAAAAACTGTTTTTT. Complete variable domain (other parts from reference TRBV14 and TRBJ1-4): EAGVTQFPSHSVIEKGQTVTLRCDPISGHDNLYWYRRVMGKEIKFLLHFVKESKQDESGMPNNRFLAERTGGTYSTLKVQPAELEDSGVYFCASSRKGVRANEKLFFGSGTQLSVL.

The sample holds a few counts of this clonotype. V gene TRBV28 combines with J gene TRBJ1-3, with D unclear. The V and J ends lost 3 bases and 0 bases respectively, with 6 bases between them. The CDR3 sequence is 14 residues long. The germline V gene encodes CDR1 MDHEN and CDR2 SYDVKM. The CDR3 here is CASSFLSSGNTIYF. The CDR3 coding sequence is TGTGCCAGCAGTTTTCTCAGCTCTGGAAACACCATATATTTT.

This clonotype has more than one count but fewer than ten. The chain links TRBV7-3 to TRBJ2-1, with 11 bases fitting TRBD2. Germline loops: CDR1 SGHTA, CDR2 FQGTGA. CDR3 length equals 14 residues. V trimming: 5 bases; J trimming: 7 bases; junction bases outside the gene matches: 4. CDR3 nucleotides: TGTGCCAGCAGCATTAGCGGGAGGGGGAATGAGCAGTTCTTC. It is translated as CASSISGRGNEQFF.

This clonotype has a count of ten or more. The chain recombines TRBV6-1 with TRBJ1-6; possible D gene TRBD1, 6 bases. The length of the CDR3 is 15 residues. Trimming pared 8 bases from V and 2 bases from J, leaving 13 bases between. Germline V CDR1 and CDR2: MNHNS, SASEGT. CDR3 residues: CASRAPGAYNSPLHF. Written as DNA, the CDR3 is TGTGCCAGCCGGGCCCCAGGGGCCTATAATTCACCCCTCCACTTT.

This clonotype occurred a few times. V is TRBV20-1 and J is TRBJ2-7; 7 bases agree with TRBD2. This CDR3 region has 12 residues. Per germline, CDR1 DFQATT and CDR2 SNEGSKA (reference sequence). Trimming at V came to 6 bases and at J to 2 bases, leaving 4 bases not matched to a gene. Written as DNA, the CDR3 is TGCAGTGCCCGACGGGGGGCCTACGAGCAGTACTTC. Its translation: CSARRGAYEQYF.

The chain links TRBV13 to TRBJ1-3, with D possibly matching TRBD1 (5 bases). Germline V gene sequence: CDR1 PRHDT, CDR2 FYEKMQ (reference sequence). Trimming removed 5 bases from V and 4 bases from J, with 12 bases in between. This CDR3 spans 14 amino acids. CDR3 nucleotides: TGTGCCAGCAGCATCCAGGGATTAGGAAACACCATATATTTT. Translation: CASSIQGLGNTIYF.

The chain links TRBV7-2 to TRBJ1-1; 7 nucleotides line up with TRBD1. J was trimmed by 2 bases and V by 5 bases; bases with no gene match: 2. The CDR3 is made up of 13 amino acids. Germline CDR1 SGHTA, CDR2 FQGNSA. This CDR3 reads CASSRGQNTEAFF. The CDR3 nucleotides read TGTGCCAGCAGCAGGGGGCAAAACACTGAAGCTTTCTTT.

This clonotype was observed many times. This sequence joins TRBV24-1 and TRBJ2-1, with 9 bases matching TRBD2. The length of the CDR3 is 14 residues. The V and J ends lost 0 bases and 12 bases, in that order; junction bases with no gene match: 5. Per germline, CDR1 KGHDR and CDR2 SFDVKD. Here the CDR3 reads CATSDLLAGSLQFF. CDR3 coding DNA: TGTGCCACCAGTGATTTGCTAGCGGGGAGCTTGCAGTTCTTC.

This clonotype was counted a few times. The chain has TRBV5-1 and TRBJ1-1; TRBD1 agrees at 7 bases. Germline V gene lookup returns CDR1 SGHRS and CDR2 YFSETQ. The CDR3 sequence is 13 residues long. V lost 1 base to trimming and J lost 7 bases; unmatched junction nucleotides: 4. In nucleotides, the CDR3 is TGCGCCAGCAGCTTGACAGGGGAGGTTGAAGCTTTCTTT. It encodes CASSLTGEVEAFF.

This clonotype was detected many times. The chain couples TRBV27 to TRBJ2-5, with 8 bases fitting TRBD1. CDR3 length: 14 amino acids. The trim removed 9 bases at V and 4 bases at J, leaving 10 bases unmatched. CDR1 and CDR2 from the germline V gene are MNHEY and SMNVEV (reference sequence). The CDR3 DNA follows: TGTGCCAGGGAACTCGACAGGGGACTAGAGACCCAGTACTTC. Translating it yields CARELDRGLETQYF.

The chain recombines TRBV4-2 with TRBJ1-1; D not resolved. V was pared by 4 bases and J by 5 bases, with 14 bases between. The CDR3 is made up of 14 amino acids. Germline-derived CDR1 and CDR2 are LGHNA and YNFKEQ. CDR3 sequence: CASSLREGRTEAFF. The CDR3 region has the DNA TGTGCCAGCAGCCTAAGGGAAGGGAGGACTGAAGCTTTCTTT.

As to this clonotype: A much bigger clone sits one base away, suggesting this may be a read error. The genes are TRBV3-1 and TRBJ2-3; TRBD2 agrees at 10 bases. V lost 8 bases, J lost 4 bases, and 9 bases stayed unmatched. This CDR3 has 15 residues. The germline CDR1 and CDR2 sequences are LGHDT and YNNKEL (reference sequence). The CDR3 region has the DNA TGTGCCAGCTGCCCAAGCGGGGGGGCTGCAGATACGCAGTATTTT. Amino acids: CASCPSGGAADTQYF.

The rearrangement joins TRBV7-2 to TRBJ2-1; 13 nucleotides match TRBD2. This CDR3 is 16 amino acids long. The ends lost 5 bases at V and 8 bases at J; junction bases unmatched: 9. Looked up from germline, CDR1 is SGHTA and CDR2 is FQGNSA. The CDR3 coding sequence is TGTGCCAGCAGCCTCCAGAAGACTAGCGGGGGGCATGAGCAGTTCTTC. It codes for CASSLQKTSGGHEQFF.

CDR3 residues: CATSERGGSDTQYF. The CDR3 region has the DNA TGTGCCACCTCGGAGAGGGGAGGGTCAGATACGCAGTATTTT. V usage is TRBV24-1 and J usage is TRBJ2-3, with 7 bases fitting TRBD2. V was pared by 9 bases and J by 4 bases, with 9 bases of the junction left unmatched. The CDR3 sequence is 14 residues long. Germline V CDR1 and CDR2: KGHDR, SFDVKD.